Listed here are 8 T cell receptor beta chains from one sample, sequenced in a study of T-cell reconstitution after alpha-beta-depleted transplantation in children. Study outcomes and limitations: Fresh T-cell production supplied most of the T-cell counts and diversity seen one year after transplant.

Construction of the TCRbeta library involved unique molecular identifiers. TCRdb recomputed calls from the PCR reads with MiXCR, one row per CDR3 protein. The sample consists of around 300,000 distinct CDR3 sequences, around 7.1% of them appearing once. These receptors' targets are unknown. The sample in question was peripheral blood, obtained 360 days after TCRalphabeta/CD19-depleted stem cell transplant. Every receptor here comes from a female patient aged 2 to 10 who had a stem cell transplant for Fanconi anemia, so the T cells may come from the graft donor.

The table lists this clonotype with a few counts. This chain joins TRBV5-1 and TRBJ1-4; TRBD1 is a possible D gene (5 bases). The V end lost 0 bases, the J end lost 8 bases, and 17 bases lay between the germline ends. Germline CDR1 and CDR2: SGHRS and YFSETQ. The CDR3 length is 16 residues. CDR3 in amino acids: CASSLGRSRTLEKLFF. The CDR3 region has the DNA TGCGCCAGCAGCTTGGGTCGGAGTAGGACACTCGAAAAACTGTTTTTT.

This clonotype came up many times. This chain links TRBV12-3 or TRBV12-4 with TRBJ2-1; 10 nucleotides line up with TRBD2. V was pared by 4 bases and J by 4 bases, with 7 bases of the junction left unmatched. The CDR3 sequence is 16 residues long. The CDR3: CASSWGAGGPYNEQFF. CDR3 nucleotides: TGTGCCAGCAGTTGGGGAGCGGGGGGGCCGTACAATGAGCAGTTCTTC.

In its sample, this clonotype was seen many times. V usage is TRBV7-8 and J usage is TRBJ2-7; the match to TRBD2 covers 7 bases. The J segment lost 6 bases and the V segment lost 2 bases, leaving 10 bases of the junction unmatched. Germline V gives CDR1 SGHVS, CDR2 FQNEAQ. The CDR3 extends over 15 amino acids. In nucleotides, the CDR3 is TGTGCCAGCAGCTTACCGGGACTAAGGGGCGGCGAGCAGTACTTC. This gives the protein CASSLPGLRGGEQYF.

The genes are TRBV7-9 and TRBJ1-4; TRBD1 agrees at 7 bases. V trimming: 5 bases; J trimming: 4 bases; junction bases outside the gene matches: 7. Germline loops: CDR1 SEHNR, CDR2 FQNEAQ (reference sequence). The CDR3 covers 15 residues. The CDR3 bases are TGTGCCAGCAGCCCTTCGGGACAGTTTAATGAAAAACTGTTTTTT. Its translation is CASSPSGQFNEKLFF.

Of note for this clonotype: This clone may be a read error of a much larger clone one base away. The rearrangement uses TRBV7-2 and TRBJ2-6; no firm D call. CDR1 SGHTA and CDR2 FQGNSA come from the germline V gene. Trimming left V 3 bases short and J 6 bases short, with 6 bases between. The CDR3 consists of 13 residues. CDR3 sequence: CASSFSMANVLTF. The CDR3 DNA is TGTGCCAGCAGCTTTAGTATGGCCAACGTCCTGACTTTC.

The chain employs TRBV10-3 and TRBJ1-3; TRBD1 aligns across 7 bases. V lost 11 bases, J lost 0 bases, and 10 bases stayed unmatched. The germline gives CDR1 ENHRY, CDR2 SYGVKD. The CDR3 extends over 15 amino acids. The CDR3 here is CASSSRDSSGNTIYF. In nucleotides, the CDR3 is TGTGCCTCCAGTTCGAGGGACAGCTCTGGAAACACCATATATTTT.

This clonotype was detected a few times. This chain joins TRBV28 and TRBJ1-1; TRBD1 matches 9 bases. Germline V gives CDR1 MDHEN, CDR2 SYDVKM. The trim removed 0 bases at V and 5 bases at J, leaving 13 bases unmatched. There are 18 residues in the CDR3. The CDR3 nucleotides read TGTGCCAGCAGTTTATGGTCCGGGACAGGGAGGGGATATACTGAAGCTTTCTTT. This translates into CASSLWSGTGRGYTEAFF. Filled out from reference TRBV28 and TRBJ1-1, the complete variable domain reads DVKVTQSSRYLVKRTGEKVFLECVQDMDHENMFWYRQDPGLGLRLIYFSYDVKMKEKGDIPEGYSVSREKKERFSLILESASTNQTSMYLCASSLWSGTGRGYTEAFFGQGTRLTVV.

In this sample, this clonotype turned up many times. V gene TRBV5-1 combines with J gene TRBJ2-3; D not resolved. This CDR3 region has 12 residues. V was trimmed by 4 bases and J by 5 bases, leaving 8 bases between them. The germline V gene has CDR1 SGHRS and CDR2 YFSETQ. Here the CDR3 DNA reads TGCGCCAGCAGCGCGCAGAGAGATACGCAGTATTTT. Translating it yields CASSAQRDTQYF. The variable domain in full, with the rest retrieved from reference TRBV5-1 and TRBJ2-3, is KAGVTQTPRYLIKTRGQQVTLSCSPISGHRSVSWYQQTPGQGLQFLFEYFSETQRNKGNFPGRFSGRQFSNSRSEMNVSTLELGDSALYLCASSAQRDTQYFGPGTRLTVL.